What follows are 14 T cell receptor beta chains derived from one specimen sequenced in a study of T-cell memory formation after mild COVID-19. Using its own MiXCR run on the 5' RACE reads, TCRdb lists one record per CDR3 protein. The profile shows approximately 100,000 distinct CDR3 sequences, over 8.5% of them singletons. The sequenced sample consisted of PBMCs or a T cell subset sorted from them (not recorded which). These receptors were taken from a man aged 18 to 35 who had mild COVID-19 (a few samples of this study predate the infection). Cell type and time point are not known.

The DNA of the CDR3 is TGTGCCAGCAGCCTACTCCCGGTGACAGATACGCAGTATTTT. This gives the protein CASSLLPVTDTQYF. The chain employs TRBV11-2 and TRBJ2-3; D not resolved. This CDR3 is built from 14 residues. V was trimmed by 5 bases and J by 3 bases, leaving 12 bases between them. Germline V gene data show CDR1 as SGHAT and CDR2 as FQNNGV. The complete variable domain, with remaining parts taken from reference TRBV11-2 and TRBJ2-3, reads EAGVAQSPRYKIIEKRQSVAFWCNPISGHATLYWYQQILGQGPKLLIQFQNNGVVDDSQLPKDRFSAERLKGVDSTLKIQPAKLEDSAVYLCASSLLPVTDTQYFGPGTRLTVL.

This clonotype was detected many times. At one end the junction does not follow the germline gene, possibly because of a read error. V usage is TRBV7-9 and J usage is TRBJ2-5; TRBD1 agrees at 7 bases. CDR1 is SEHNR, CDR2 FQNEAQ, per germline (reference sequence). CDR3 length: 14 residues. DNA of the CDR3: TGTGCCAGCACCTTATCGGGACAGCAAGAGACCCAGTACTTC. Translated, it gives CASTLSGQQETQYF. Full variable domain (missing parts from reference TRBV7-9 and TRBJ2-5): DTGVSQNPRHKITKRGQNVTFRCDPISEHNRLYWYRQTLGQGPEFLTYFQNEAQLEKSRLLSDRFSAERPKGSFSTLEIQRTEQGDSAMYLCASTLSGQQETQYFGPGTRLLVL.

CDR3 residues: CASSTWDRITEAFF. The CDR3 DNA reads as TGCGCCAGCAGCACGTGGGACCGGATCACTGAAGCTTTCTTT. The V gene is TRBV4-3, the J gene TRBJ1-1; TRBD1 might be the D (5 bases). V lost 5 bases and J 4 bases, leaving 14 bases between the germline ends. This CDR3 has 14 amino acids. CDR1 and CDR2 (germline): LGHNA, YSLEER.

This clonotype turned up a few times. The chain recombines TRBV9 with TRBJ1-2, with TRBD1 matching 8 bases. The CDR3 has 12 amino acids. V was pared by 3 bases and J by 8 bases, with 3 bases of the junction left unmatched. Germline assignment: CDR1 SGDLS and CDR2 YYNGEE. This CDR3 is CASSGDRRGYTF. CDR3 bases: TGTGCCAGCAGCGGGGACAGGCGAGGCTACACCTTC.

This clonotype was counted many times. This chain joins TRBV4-1 and TRBJ2-7; 9 bases are a match to TRBD1. This CDR3 is 14 amino acids long. The trim removed 5 bases at V and 2 bases at J, leaving 4 bases unmatched. The germline V gene has CDR1 MGHRA and CDR2 YSYEKL. The chain's CDR3 is CASSIGTGTYEQYF. The CDR3 DNA follows: TGCGCCAGCAGCATCGGGACAGGGACCTACGAGCAGTACTTC.

This clonotype was counted only a few times. V and J are TRBV7-9 and TRBJ2-1; D is perhaps TRBD2 (7 bases). The CDR3 covers 18 residues. Trimming removed 4 bases at V and 7 bases at J, with 26 bases between. The germline V gene encodes CDR1 SEHNR and CDR2 FQNEAQ (reference sequence). In DNA, the CDR3 is TGTGCCAGCAGCTACGAGGCGTGGGGGGGCGAAACTACGAATGAGCAGTTCTTC. It translates to CASSYEAWGGETTNEQFF.

The chain carries TRBV4-1 and TRBJ1-1; no definite D call. V lost 6 bases to trimming and J lost 0 bases, with 11 bases between them. Per germline, CDR1 MGHRA and CDR2 YSYEKL. This CDR3 spans 14 amino acids. CDR3 amino acids: CASRLTGLNTEAFF. For the CDR3, the DNA is TGCGCCAGCAGACTCACTGGGTTGAACACTGAAGCTTTCTTT.

The chain joins TRBV4-1 to TRBJ2-2; D ambiguous. Trimming pared 1 base from V and 3 bases from J, leaving 18 bases between. Germline CDR1 and CDR2: MGHRA and YSYEKL. This CDR3 is 18 amino acids long. Here the CDR3 reads CASSQVAALGSDTGELFF. The CDR3 DNA follows: TGCGCCAGCAGCCAAGTGGCGGCTCTGGGATCGGACACCGGGGAGCTGTTTTTT.

This clonotype was counted only a few times. V usage is TRBV4-1 and J usage is TRBJ2-3, with 15 positions matching TRBD2. Unmatched junction bases numbered 14, after V lost 3 bases and J lost 1 base. Germline CDR1 reads MGHRA; CDR2 reads YSYEKL. The CDR3 consists of 21 residues. The CDR3 loop is CASSQDPGLAGGPTGTDTQYF. For the CDR3, the DNA is TGCGCCAGCAGCCAGGACCCCGGACTAGCGGGGGGGCCTACGGGCACAGATACGCAGTATTTT.

The chain links TRBV7-9 to TRBJ2-3; D is ambiguous. Trimming removed 2 bases from V and 1 base from J, with 4 bases in between. The CDR3 is 13 amino acids. Germline CDR1 and CDR2: SEHNR and FQNEAQ (reference sequence). The CDR3 here is CASSLFGTDTQYF. CDR3 nucleotides: TGTGCCAGCAGCTTATTTGGCACAGATACGCAGTATTTT.

V usage is TRBV6-2 or TRBV6-3 and J usage is TRBJ1-1; D is undetermined. The CDR3 has 12 amino acids. Germline CDR1 is MNHEY and CDR2 is SVGEGT. V lost 10 bases and J lost 1, with 10 bases in between. The CDR3 DNA sequence: TGTGCCACCCGGACGGCGAACACTGAAGCTTTCTTT. Its translation: CATRTANTEAFF.

This clonotype was detected ten times or more. This chain joins TRBV7-9 and TRBJ2-7; D gene uncertain. V was pared by 4 bases and J by 3 bases, with 13 bases between. CDR1 is SEHNR, CDR2 FQNEAQ, per germline (reference sequence). The CDR3 is 14 residues long. This CDR3 is CASSYQLGYYEQYF. The CDR3, as DNA: TGTGCCAGCAGCTATCAGCTGGGGTACTACGAGCAGTACTTC. Drawing the rest from reference TRBV7-9 and TRBJ2-7, the complete variable domain is DTGVSQNPRHKITKRGQNVTFRCDPISEHNRLYWYRQTLGQGPEFLTYFQNEAQLEKSRLLSDRFSAERPKGSFSTLEIQRTEQGDSAMYLCASSYQLGYYEQYFGPGTRLTVT.

This clonotype was observed a handful of times. The rearrangement links TRBV4-1 to TRBJ1-2, with D possibly TRBD1 on 5 matching bases. This CDR3 has 14 amino acids. CDR1 is MGHRA and CDR2 is YSYEKL in the germline V gene. Trimming pared 3 bases from V and 3 bases from J, leaving 11 bases between. The CDR3 here is CASSHFGQDYGYTF. The CDR3 nucleotides read TGCGCCAGCAGCCACTTTGGACAAGACTATGGCTACACCTTC.

There are a few counts of this clonotype. This chain joins TRBV20-1 and TRBJ2-2; D may be TRBD1 (5 bases). V dropped 5 bases and J dropped 4 bases, with 11 bases sitting between them. The germline V gene encodes CDR1 DFQATT and CDR2 SNEGSKA (reference sequence). The CDR3 consists of 13 residues. The CDR3: CSARRQITGELFF. The CDR3 DNA reads TGCAGTGCTCGCCGACAGATCACCGGGGAGCTGTTTTTT.